This entry concerns a single TCR beta chain. The data originate from a study of blood T cells in healthy people across ages. Deletions cut 3 bases from V and 3 bases from J, with 14 bases between. CDR3 size: 15 residues. Next came a second PCR, run for about 7 to 12 cycles, which used a sample-barcoded 5' primer along with a J-beta primer mix. TCRdb re-derived calls from the 5' RACE reads in MiXCR, one entry per CDR3 protein. Of more than 1.4 million distinct CDR3 sequences in the sample, about 40% are singletons; the top ten hold 7% to 9%. The sequencing input was blood. The genes are TRBV12-3 or TRBV12-4 and TRBJ1-1; D remains unclear. This sequence was found in a woman under 30 in good health. The CDR3 spells CASSLTDTHYTEAFF. The CDR3 bases are TGTGCCAGCAGTTTGACCGACACCCATTACACTGAAGCTTTCTTT.